The T cell receptor beta chain described here comes from a study of a mutant IDH1 vaccine in newly diagnosed glioma. Study information: Patients' prior therapy spanned radiotherapy, temozolomide, or both; most underwent both.

V gave up 5 bases and J gave up 7 bases, with 17 bases separating them. The CDR3 has 15 residues. The V gene's germline CDR1 is SEHNR and CDR2 FQNEAQ (reference sequence). Specified time point: baseline, week 1 (first vaccination visit). Treatment noted: pre-vaccination baseline after standard-of-care therapy. Patients carried new grade 3 or 4 IDH1-mutant astrocytomas lacking nuclear ATRX. TCRdb keeps only in-frame clones here, not all; method: immunoSEQ multiplex PCR. The table has about 38,000 clones, about 73% seen once. The TCR sequence derives from a man aged 35-49 years with glioma. Some clones in this sample may be carry-over from other donors' samples. Sequencing was performed on PBMCs, taken from a glioma patient treated with radiotherapy, temozolomide or both. This chain connects TRBV7-9 to TRBJ1-4; tentative D call: TRBD1 (6 bases). The CDR3 reads CASSPPTGPGEKLFF. The CDR3 region has the DNA TGTGCCAGCAGCCCCCCGACAGGCCCCGGTGAAAAACTGTTTTTT.